Below are 16 T cell receptor beta chains sequenced from a single sample in a study of T cell responses to AZD1222 COVID-19 vaccine. Profiling relied on immunoSEQ multiplex PCR, and the TCRdb table lists in-frame clones only, not all of them. This sample yields some 62,000 clones, of which over 70% are seen a single time; more than 12% belongs to the top ten. Sample: peripheral blood, taken on day 0 of AZD1222 vaccination. The receptors were sampled from an adult in good health.

The gene calls are TRBV7-7 and TRBJ2-1, with TRBD1 identical over 8 bases. Germline CDR1 is SSHAT and CDR2 is FNYEAQ (reference sequence). The CDR3 is 15 residues long. The trim removed 1 base at V and 4 bases at J, leaving 3 bases unmatched. The CDR3, as DNA: TGTGCCAGCAGCTTAGGGCAGGGGGCTTACAATGAGCAGTTCTTC. Translation gives CASSLGQGAYNEQFF.

V and J are TRBV2 and TRBJ2-7, with 9 bases lining up with TRBD2. V dropped 6 bases and J dropped 3; count of bases not matched to a gene: 12. Germline lookup yields CDR1 SNHLY and CDR2 FYNNEI. The CDR3 has 16 residues. CDR3 protein: CASSPTRLADVYEQYF. CDR3 coding DNA: TGTGCCAGCAGCCCAACCCGACTAGCGGACGTCTACGAGCAGTACTTC.

CDR3 protein: CATSDGTSRYEQYF. Here the CDR3 DNA reads TGTGCCACCAGTGATGGGACCTCCCGGTACGAGCAGTACTTC. The chain is built from TRBV24-1 and TRBJ2-7; D assignment may be TRBD1 or TRBD2 (5 bases each). CDR1 is KGHDR, CDR2 SFDVKD, per germline. Trimming stripped 3 bases from V and 4 bases from J, with 12 bases between. CDR3 size: 14 residues.

J is TRBJ2-5 and V is TRBV19; TRBD1 agrees at 8 bases. V was pared by 9 bases and J by 5 bases, with 11 bases of the junction left unmatched. Germline CDR1 reads LNHDA; CDR2 reads SQIVND (reference sequence). This CDR3 has 14 residues. The CDR3 is CASAGQGMTETQYF. In nucleotides, the CDR3 is TGTGCCAGCGCCGGACAGGGAATGACGGAGACCCAGTACTTC. Together with reference TRBV19 and TRBJ2-5, the CDR3 gives the full variable domain: DGGITQSPKYLFRKEGQNVTLSCEQNLNHDAMYWYRQDPGQGLRLIYYSQIVNDFQKGDIAEGYSVSREKKESFPLTVTSAQKNPTAFYLCASAGQGMTETQYFGPGTRLLVL.

The V and J genes are TRBV5-4 and TRBJ2-5, with D possibly being TRBD1 (5 bases). This CDR3 region has 13 residues. V lost 4 bases, J lost 5 bases, and 12 bases lay in between. Germline loops: CDR1 SGHNT, CDR2 YYREEE (reference sequence). The CDR3 nucleotides read TGTGCCAGCAGCGACAGAAGAGACGAGACCCAGTACTTC. Amino acid sequence: CASSDRRDETQYF.

The chain combines TRBV2 with TRBJ1-1; D is possibly TRBD1 (6 bases). Germline V lookup: CDR1 SNHLY, CDR2 FYNNEI. CDR3 size: 13 residues. Between the trimmed V and J ends, which lost 7 bases and 4 bases, there was a span of 13 bases. The CDR3 DNA reads TGTGCCAGCATGTGGGCAGGGGCCACTGAAGCTTTCTTT. As protein: CASMWAGATEAFF. Complete variable domain (other parts from reference TRBV2 and TRBJ1-1): EPEVTQTPSHQVTQMGQEVILRCVPISNHLYFYWYRQILGQKVEFLVSFYNNEISEKSEIFDDQFSVERPDGSNFTLKIRSTKLEDSAMYFCASMWAGATEAFFGQGTRLTVV.

This clone has a handful of counts. The rearrangement uses TRBV6-5 and TRBJ1-5; the D is unclear. This CDR3 is built from 15 residues. Per germline, CDR1 MNHEY and CDR2 SVGAGI. Trimming left V 4 bases short and J 0 bases short, with 10 bases between. The CDR3 DNA reads TGTGCCAGCAGTTTGGCCGGCTATAGCAATCAGCCCCAGCATTTT. This codes for CASSLAGYSNQPQHF.

The V and J genes are TRBV30 and TRBJ2-7; 9 bases align to TRBD1. The ends lost 2 bases at V and 9 bases at J; junction bases unmatched: 8. The CDR3 is made up of 13 amino acids. Germline-derived CDR1 and CDR2 are GTSNPN and SVGIG (reference sequence). The CDR3 reads CAWSLDRGIRQYF. The DNA for the CDR3 is TGTGCCTGGAGTCTGGACAGGGGTATTAGGCAGTACTTC. Full variable domain (outside the CDR3, taken from reference TRBV30 and TRBJ2-7): SQTIHQWPATLVQPVGSPLSLECTVEGTSNPNLYWYRQAAGRGLQLLFYSVGIGQISSEVPQNLSASRPQDRQFILSSKKLLLSDSGFYLCAWSLDRGIRQYFGPGTRLTVT.

The chain combines TRBV27 with TRBJ1-4, with 9 nucleotides matching TRBD1. V dropped 6 bases and J dropped 1; count of bases not matched to a gene: 6. The CDR3 has 16 residues. CDR1 and CDR2 from the germline V gene are MNHEY and SMNVEV (reference sequence). This CDR3 reads CASRPGTGRTNEKLFF. The CDR3 nucleotides are TGTGCCAGCAGACCCGGGACAGGGCGAACTAATGAAAAACTGTTTTTT.

This clone was seen a handful of times. CDR3 DNA sequence: TGTGCCAGCAGCGTTGACAGGGTGGACACCATATATTTT. Protein: CASSVDRVDTIYF. The rearrangement links TRBV9 to TRBJ1-3, with 7 bases identical to TRBD1. CDR3 length equals 13 residues. V lost 2 bases, J lost 8 bases, and 4 bases stayed unmatched. Germline lookup yields CDR1 SGDLS and CDR2 YYNGEE.

The genes are TRBV12-2 and TRBJ2-7; whether TRBD1, the table's D call, matches the DNA was not checked. TRBV12-2 is a pseudogene segment. The CDR3 is made up of 18 amino acids. The CDR3: CASRLATNTNRTGVNRYF. CDR3 nucleotides: TGTGCAAGTCGCTTAGCTACAAATACTAATAGGACAGGGGTAAATAGGTACTTC.

The chain recombines TRBV28 with TRBJ1-4, with 7 bases lining up with TRBD1. Germline CDR1 is MDHEN and CDR2 is SYDVKM. Germline trimming cut 6 bases from V and 3 bases from J; bases unmatched to any gene: 7. The CDR3 is 15 amino acids. The CDR3 spells CASRTTGASNEKLFF. The CDR3 coding sequence is TGTGCCAGCAGGACCACAGGGGCCTCTAATGAAAAACTGTTTTTT.

This chain joins TRBV7-9 and TRBJ1-1; tentative D call: TRBD1 (5 bases). The germline V and J ends were trimmed by 5 bases and 1 base, with 11 bases remaining between them. There are 14 residues in the CDR3. Germline CDR1 is SEHNR and CDR2 is FQNEAQ (reference sequence). Written as DNA, the CDR3 is TGTGCCAGCAGCGGGGCACAGACGAACACTGAAGCTTTCTTT. Its protein product is CASSGAQTNTEAFF.

The V and J genes are TRBV3-1 (or the pseudogene TRBV3-2) and TRBJ1-6; a weak D match, TRBD1 (6 bases). The CDR3 runs 15 residues. Trimming removed 6 bases at V and 7 bases at J, with 16 bases between. Germline CDR1 is LGHDT and CDR2 is YNNKEL (reference sequence). The CDR3 nucleotides are TGTGCCAGCAGTATGGGGGGCCGGTCAAATTCACCCCTCCACTTT. It translates to CASSMGGRSNSPLHF.

V and J are TRBV4-3 and TRBJ1-5, with TRBD1 matching 7 bases. The CDR3 has 15 amino acids. CDR1 is LGHNA and CDR2 is YSLEER in the germline V gene. The V gene end was trimmed by 0 bases and the J gene end by 6 bases; junction bases not matched to a gene: 5. CDR3 sequence: CASSQDQRGLQPQHF. The CDR3 DNA sequence: TGCGCCAGCAGCCAAGATCAAAGGGGGCTTCAGCCCCAGCATTTT.

This chain joins TRBV4-1 and TRBJ2-2; the D call may be TRBD1 or TRBD2 (5 bases each). V was shortened by 4 bases and J by 5 bases, with 23 bases between the two germline ends. CDR1 and CDR2 from the germline V gene are MGHRA and YSYEKL. The CDR3 spans 18 residues. The CDR3 DNA follows: TGCGCCAGCAGCCGTACACCACAGGCCTCGGGGAGAACCGGGGAGCTGTTTTTT. Its translation is CASSRTPQASGRTGELFF.